This T cell receptor beta chain was identified during a study of blood T cell repertoires in COVID-19. Study at large: Material from acute and convalescent COVID-19 was sourced from the United States, Italy and Spain.

The CDR3 extends over 13 amino acids. The germline V gene encodes CDR1 SGHTA and CDR2 FQGTGA. The V gene lost 4 bases and the J gene lost 3 bases, with 7 bases spanning the gap. Measured with immunoSEQ multiplex PCR; TCRdb has only the in-frame clones, and not every one. The sample lists 290,000 or so clones, around 83% seen once, with approximately 5% in the top ten. In terms of age and location, participants ranged from roughly 18 to 100 years and lived in approximately 26 US areas. Sequenced input: PBMCs or T cells enriched from blood (not recorded which). This chain connects TRBV7-3 to TRBJ2-1; no firm D call. This receptor was identified in a man aged 40-49 years who had been exposed to COVID-19. Here the CDR3 reads CASSSPGYNEQFF. The CDR3 DNA is TGTGCCAGCAGCTCCCCAGGCTACAATGAGCAGTTCTTC.